One T cell receptor beta chain is described in this entry. Unique molecular identifiers were incorporated during preparation of the TCRbeta library. A single record per CDR3 protein comes from TCRdb applying MiXCR to the PCR reads. Among almost 500,000 distinct CDR3 sequences listed, under 15% were seen once. These data come from a study of T-cell reconstitution after alpha-beta-depleted transplantation in children. The germline V gene has CDR1 SGHAT and CDR2 FQNNGV. Trimming pared 3 bases from V and 7 bases from J, leaving 10 bases between. The CDR3 sequence is 13 residues long. The V gene is TRBV11-2, the J gene TRBJ1-5; TRBD1 might be the D (5 bases). The starting material was PBMCs from the stem cell graft donor, obtained from the stem cell graft. The clonotype was recovered from a human donor who donated a stem cell graft to a child with combined immunodeficiency. Here the CDR3 DNA reads TGTGCCAGCAGCTTGGAAAGGGACCAGCCCCAGCATTTT. This gives the protein CASSLERDQPQHF.